This T cell receptor beta chain was obtained from a study of blood T cell repertoires in COVID-19. Measured with immunoSEQ multiplex PCR; TCRdb has only the in-frame clones, and not every one. The table includes roughly 98,000 clones, around four fifths detected once. From germline, CDR1 is MNHEY and CDR2 SVGEGT. CDR3 size: 15 residues. V was cut by 1 base and J by 2 bases, with 11 bases left in between. The receptor was isolated from an older woman with active or convalescent COVID-19. The rearrangement joins TRBV6-2 or TRBV6-3 to TRBJ2-5, with D possibly TRBD1 on 5 matching bases. Sequences were obtained from peripheral blood. The CDR3 is CASSYWGRDQETQYF. The CDR3 DNA sequence: TGTGCCAGCAGTTACTGGGGCCGAGATCAAGAGACCCAGTACTTC.